The 19 T cell receptor beta chains listed next were all sequenced from one sample in a study of blood T cells in healthy people across ages. Combining a sample-barcoded 5' primer with a J-beta primer mix, a second PCR ran for about 7 to 12 cycles. TCRdb used MiXCR to reprocess the 5' RACE reads, holding one entry per CDR3 protein. Of hundreds of thousands of distinct CDR3 sequences in the sample, about 56% were seen once. Sequencing was done on a sample of blood. These receptors were taken from a middle-aged man in good health.

This clonotype was observed a single time. The genes are TRBV7-2 and TRBJ2-1; D not certain. V was clipped by 7 bases and J by 7 bases, with 8 bases between them. Looked up from germline, CDR1 is SGHTA and CDR2 is FQGNSA. The CDR3 is 11 residues long. DNA for the CDR3: TGTGCCAGCAACGTCAGGAATGAGCAGTTCTTC. Residues: CASNVRNEQFF. The whole variable domain, remainder taken from reference TRBV7-2 and TRBJ2-1, is GAGVSQSPSNKVTEKGKDVELRCDPISGHTALYWYRQSLGQGLEFLIYFQGNSAPDKSGLPSDRFSAERTGGSVSTLTIQRTQQEDSAVYLCASNVRNEQFFGPGTRLTVL.

The chain links TRBV27 to TRBJ2-7; D is possibly TRBD1 or TRBD2 (5 bases each). This CDR3 is 15 amino acids long. Germline V gene data show CDR1 as MNHEY and CDR2 as SMNVEV (reference sequence). Between the trimmed V and J ends, which lost 4 bases and 3 bases, there was a span of 16 bases. The CDR3 coding sequence is TGTGCCAGCAGTTCTACGGGACGCATTCTCTACGAGCAGTACTTC. Its translation: CASSSTGRILYEQYF.

This clonotype was picked up many times. The chain recombines TRBV5-1 with TRBJ1-2; 7 positions agree with TRBD1. This CDR3 is built from 13 residues. Trimming removed 4 bases from V and 4 bases from J; junction bases left unmatched: 4. Looked up from germline, CDR1 is SGHRS and CDR2 is YFSETQ. CDR3 sequence: CASSHDRAYGYTF. The DNA of the CDR3 is TGCGCCAGCAGCCACGACAGGGCCTATGGCTACACCTTC.

The chain uses TRBV6-6 and TRBJ1-2, with D possibly matching TRBD1 (5 bases). The CDR3 has 16 amino acids. Germline V gene lookup returns CDR1 MNHNY and CDR2 SVGAGI (reference sequence). Trimming removed 4 bases at V and 3 bases at J, with 18 bases between. The CDR3 DNA reads TGTGCCAGCAGTTCCCCGAGAATCGACAGAGACTATGGCTACACCTTC. Protein product: CASSSPRIDRDYGYTF.

The sample holds a few counts of this clonotype. This sequence joins TRBV29-1 and TRBJ1-1, with D unclear. The V and J ends lost 3 bases and 1 base respectively, with 9 bases between them. This CDR3 comprises 13 residues. Germline V gene data show CDR1 as SQVTM and CDR2 as ANQGSEA. The CDR3 sequence: CSVEALGNTEAFF. For the CDR3, the DNA is TGCAGCGTTGAGGCTCTGGGGAACACTGAAGCTTTCTTT.

This clonotype was picked up a small number of times. The chain links TRBV18 to TRBJ2-3; TRBD2 might be the D (7 bases). The ends were cut back, 2 bases at V and 4 bases at J, with 13 bases in the middle. In germline, CDR1 is KGHSH, CDR2 LQKENI. The length of the CDR3 is 15 residues. In DNA, the CDR3 is TGTGCCAGCTCACCAGGGGGGGGCCGGCCAGATACGCAGTATTTT. It codes for CASSPGGGRPDTQYF.

This clonotype was recorded a few times. The rearrangement links TRBV28 to TRBJ2-5, with 7 positions matching TRBD1. Germline trimming cut 5 bases from V and 4 bases from J; bases unmatched to any gene: 7. There are 14 residues in the CDR3. Germline V lookup: CDR1 MDHEN, CDR2 SYDVKM. The CDR3 region has the DNA TGTGCCAGCAGTCGGCACAGGGGTGGAGAGACCCAGTACTTC. Translating it yields CASSRHRGGETQYF.

The CDR3 sequence: CASSFRSTYTDTQYF. Written as DNA, the CDR3 is TGCGCCAGCAGCTTCAGGAGCACATACACAGATACGCAGTATTTT. The chain is built from TRBV5-1 and TRBJ2-3; D gene ambiguous. Germline loops: CDR1 SGHRS, CDR2 YFSETQ. The CDR3 is made up of 15 amino acids. V shed 2 bases and J shed 2 bases, with 12 bases lying between them.

The chain recombines TRBV28 with TRBJ1-1; no clear D. This CDR3 is built from 13 residues. Trimming left V 4 bases short and J 4 bases short, with 10 bases between. In germline, CDR1 is MDHEN, CDR2 SYDVKM. DNA for the CDR3: TGTGCCAGCAGTTCTCCCGGGGTCACTGAAGCTTTCTTT. Its translation: CASSSPGVTEAFF.

This chain connects TRBV28 to TRBJ2-7; D remains unclear. Germline V CDR1 and CDR2: MDHEN, SYDVKM. The CDR3 covers 12 residues. Between the trimmed V and J ends, which lost 1 base and 10 bases, there was a span of 11 bases. The CDR3 spells CASSLLRGIQYF. In DNA, the CDR3 is TGTGCCAGCAGTTTATTACGTGGGATCCAGTACTTC.

This sequence joins TRBV2 and TRBJ2-5; D is perhaps TRBD2 (5 bases). V was pared by 2 bases and J by 7 bases, with 11 bases between. The V gene's germline CDR1 is SNHLY and CDR2 FYNNEI. The CDR3 contains 13 residues. CDR3 bases: TGTGCCAGCAGTGAACGGGAAAAAGGGACCCAGTACTTC. Amino acid sequence: CASSEREKGTQYF. The variable domain in full, completed from reference TRBV2 and TRBJ2-5, reads EPEVTQTPSHQVTQMGQEVILRCVPISNHLYFYWYRQILGQKVEFLVSFYNNEISEKSEIFDDQFSVERPDGSNFTLKIRSTKLEDSAMYFCASSEREKGTQYFGPGTRLLVL.

This clonotype has a handful of counts. CDR3 sequence reads: CASSPFLETQYF. The CDR3 region has the DNA TGTGCCAGCAGCCCATTTCTGGAGACCCAGTACTTC. The chain recombines TRBV7-2 with TRBJ2-5; unclear D gene. Germline CDR1 SGHTA, CDR2 FQGNSA. The CDR3 totals 12 residues. The ends were cut back, 5 bases at V and 5 bases at J, with 9 bases in the middle.

This chain joins TRBV12-3 or TRBV12-4 and TRBJ2-4; D is undetermined. This CDR3 region has 14 residues. Trimming removed 5 bases at V and 0 bases at J, with 8 bases between. The CDR3 protein is CASSVGLAKNIQYF. In nucleotides, the CDR3 is TGTGCCAGCAGTGTAGGGCTAGCCAAAAACATTCAGTACTTC.

The gene calls are TRBV7-8 and TRBJ2-1, with 7 bases aligning to TRBD2. The assigned J gene may be wrong: the sequence end matches TRBJ2-7 better. The length of the CDR3 is 15 residues. Germline CDR1 and CDR2: SGHVS and FQNEAQ. In DNA form, the CDR3 reads TGTGCCAGCAGCTCTTCGGGCGGGGGATACAATGAGCAGTACTTC. It is translated as CASSSSGGGYNEQYF.

J is TRBJ1-6 and V is TRBV6-5, with unresolved D. Trimming took off 0 bases at V and 9 bases at J, with 12 bases between the two ends. This CDR3 is 15 amino acids long. Germline CDR1 reads MNHEY; CDR2 reads SVGAGI. The CDR3, as DNA: TGTGCCAGCAGTTACTCGCGGGGAGGTACTTCACCCCTCCACTTT. Its protein product is CASSYSRGGTSPLHF.

The chain joins TRBV20-1 to TRBJ2-1, with 8 bases identical to TRBD2. Germline assignment: CDR1 DFQATT and CDR2 SNEGSKA (reference sequence). V dropped 4 bases and J dropped 2; count of bases not matched to a gene: 10. The CDR3 has 16 amino acids. CDR3 loop: CSAKSYSGETYNEQFF. The CDR3 DNA reads TGCAGTGCTAAAAGCTATAGCGGGGAGACCTACAATGAGCAGTTCTTC.

The V call is TRBV20-1, the J call TRBJ2-4; no clear D. The closer fit of TRBJ2-7 to the DNA end suggests the J call may be wrong. This CDR3 has 16 residues. Germline V gene lookup returns CDR1 DFQATT and CDR2 SNEGSKA (reference sequence). CDR3 sequence: CSARARSRAALYEQYF. DNA of the CDR3: TGCAGTGCTAGGGCCAGATCTAGGGCCGCGCTCTACGAGCAGTACTTC.

The V call is TRBV5-1, the J call TRBJ1-2; the D gene is possibly TRBD1 (5 bases). From germline, CDR1 is SGHRS and CDR2 YFSETQ. The CDR3 extends over 12 amino acids. Trimming left V 7 bases short and J 5 bases short, with 12 bases between. The CDR3 nucleotides read TGCGCCAGCGGGACGGTAGGATATGGCTACACCTTC. It yields the protein CASGTVGYGYTF.

The V and J genes are TRBV10-3 and TRBJ2-3; D possibly uses TRBD1 or TRBD2 (7 bases each). Germline CDR1 and CDR2: ENHRY and SYGVKD. Trimming took 6 bases from V and 0 from J, leaving 10 bases between them. The CDR3 loop spans 14 amino acids. DNA for the CDR3: TGTGCCATCAGGCAGGGGGGGAGCACAGATACGCAGTATTTT. Encoded protein: CAIRQGGSTDTQYF.